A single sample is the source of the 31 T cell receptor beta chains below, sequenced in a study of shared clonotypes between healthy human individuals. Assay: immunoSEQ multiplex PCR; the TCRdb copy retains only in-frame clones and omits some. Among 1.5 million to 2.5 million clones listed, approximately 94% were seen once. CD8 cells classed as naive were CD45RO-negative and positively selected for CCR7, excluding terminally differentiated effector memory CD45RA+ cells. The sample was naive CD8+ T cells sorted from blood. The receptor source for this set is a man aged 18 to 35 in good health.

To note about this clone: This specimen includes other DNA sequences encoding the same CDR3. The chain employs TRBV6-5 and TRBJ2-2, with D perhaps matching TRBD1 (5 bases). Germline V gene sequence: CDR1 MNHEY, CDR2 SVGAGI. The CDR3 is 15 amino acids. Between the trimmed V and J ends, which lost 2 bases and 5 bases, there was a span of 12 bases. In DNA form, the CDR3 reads TGTGCCAGCAGTTACGGGGCTCTGGGAACCGGGGAGCTGTTTTTT. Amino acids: CASSYGALGTGELFF.

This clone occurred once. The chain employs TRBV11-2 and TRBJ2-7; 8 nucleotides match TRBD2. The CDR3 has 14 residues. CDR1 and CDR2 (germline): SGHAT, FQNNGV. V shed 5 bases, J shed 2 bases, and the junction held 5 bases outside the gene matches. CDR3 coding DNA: TGTGCCAGCAGCACCCCGGGACTAGCCTACGAGCAGTACTTC. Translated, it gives CASSTPGLAYEQYF.

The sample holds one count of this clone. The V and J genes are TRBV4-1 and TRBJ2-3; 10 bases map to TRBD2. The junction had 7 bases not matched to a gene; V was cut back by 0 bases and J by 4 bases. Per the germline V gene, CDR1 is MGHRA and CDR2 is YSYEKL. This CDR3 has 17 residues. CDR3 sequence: CASSQEGALAGADTQYF. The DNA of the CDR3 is TGCGCCAGCAGCCAAGAAGGGGCGCTAGCGGGAGCAGATACGCAGTATTTT.

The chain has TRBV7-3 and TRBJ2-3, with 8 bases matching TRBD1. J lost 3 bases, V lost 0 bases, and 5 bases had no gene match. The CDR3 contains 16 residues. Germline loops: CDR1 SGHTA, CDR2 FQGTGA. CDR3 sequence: CASSLTGTGVTDTQYF. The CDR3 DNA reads TGTGCCAGCAGCTTAACAGGGACAGGAGTGACAGATACGCAGTATTTT.

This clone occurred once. CDR3 loop: CASNGRLKPDEQFF. The CDR3, as DNA: TGTGCCAGCAACGGGAGACTCAAACCGGATGAGCAGTTCTTC. The chain couples TRBV2 to TRBJ2-1; D possibly corresponds to TRBD2 (6 bases). The germline CDR1 and CDR2 sequences are SNHLY and FYNNEI. CDR3 length: 14 residues. The V end lost 7 bases, the J end lost 8 bases, and 18 bases lay between the germline ends.

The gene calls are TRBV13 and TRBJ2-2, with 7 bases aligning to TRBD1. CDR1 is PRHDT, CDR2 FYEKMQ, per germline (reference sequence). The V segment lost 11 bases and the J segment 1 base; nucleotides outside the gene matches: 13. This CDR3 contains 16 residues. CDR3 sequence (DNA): TGTGCCGTAGGACAGGACCGGGTTGTGAACACCGGGGAGCTGTTTTTT. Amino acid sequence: CAVGQDRVVNTGELFF.

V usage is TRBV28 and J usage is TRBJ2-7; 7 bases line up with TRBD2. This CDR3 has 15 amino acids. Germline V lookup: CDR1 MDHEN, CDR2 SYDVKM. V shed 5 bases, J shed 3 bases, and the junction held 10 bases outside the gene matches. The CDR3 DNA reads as TGTGCCAGCAGTCCCGGGGGAGGGGCATACTACGAGCAGTACTTC. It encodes CASSPGGGAYYEQYF.

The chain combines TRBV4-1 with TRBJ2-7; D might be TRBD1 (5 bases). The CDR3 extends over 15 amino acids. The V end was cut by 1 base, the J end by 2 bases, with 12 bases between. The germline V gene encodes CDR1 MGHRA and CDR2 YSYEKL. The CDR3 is CASSQVLGPAYEQYF. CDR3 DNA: TGCGCCAGCAGCCAAGTTCTGGGGCCCGCCTACGAGCAGTACTTC.

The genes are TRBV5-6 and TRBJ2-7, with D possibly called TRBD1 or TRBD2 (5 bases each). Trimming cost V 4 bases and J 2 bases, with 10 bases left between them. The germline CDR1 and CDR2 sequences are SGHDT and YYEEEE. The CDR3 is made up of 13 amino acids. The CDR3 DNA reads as TGTGCCAGCAGCCGGGACGTAACCTACGAGCAGTACTTC. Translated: CASSRDVTYEQYF.

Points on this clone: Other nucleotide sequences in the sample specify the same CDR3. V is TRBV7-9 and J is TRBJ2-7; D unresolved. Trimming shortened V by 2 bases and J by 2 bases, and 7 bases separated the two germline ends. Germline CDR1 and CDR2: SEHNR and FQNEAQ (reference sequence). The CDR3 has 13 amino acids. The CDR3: CASSLSGTYEQYF. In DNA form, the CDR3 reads TGTGCCAGCAGCTTAAGTGGTACCTACGAGCAGTACTTC.

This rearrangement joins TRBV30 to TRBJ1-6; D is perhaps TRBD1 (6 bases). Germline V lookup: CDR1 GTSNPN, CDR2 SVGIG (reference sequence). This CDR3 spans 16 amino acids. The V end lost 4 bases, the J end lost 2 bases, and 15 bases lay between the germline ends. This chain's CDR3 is CAWTPGGRAYNSPLHF. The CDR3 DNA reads TGTGCCTGGACCCCGGGGGGCAGGGCCTATAATTCACCCCTCCACTTT.

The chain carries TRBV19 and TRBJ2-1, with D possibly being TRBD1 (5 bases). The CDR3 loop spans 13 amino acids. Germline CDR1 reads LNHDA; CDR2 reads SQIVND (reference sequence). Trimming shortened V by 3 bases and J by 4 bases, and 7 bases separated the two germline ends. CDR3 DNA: TGTGCCAGTAGTATGGACACATACAATGAGCAGTTCTTC. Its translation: CASSMDTYNEQFF.

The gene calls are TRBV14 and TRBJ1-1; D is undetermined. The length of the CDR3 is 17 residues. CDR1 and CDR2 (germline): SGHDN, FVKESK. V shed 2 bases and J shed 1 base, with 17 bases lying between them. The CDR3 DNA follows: TGTGCCAGCAGCCAAAAAGGAGGCCCCGTGAGGAACACTGAAGCTTTCTTT. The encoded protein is CASSQKGGPVRNTEAFF.

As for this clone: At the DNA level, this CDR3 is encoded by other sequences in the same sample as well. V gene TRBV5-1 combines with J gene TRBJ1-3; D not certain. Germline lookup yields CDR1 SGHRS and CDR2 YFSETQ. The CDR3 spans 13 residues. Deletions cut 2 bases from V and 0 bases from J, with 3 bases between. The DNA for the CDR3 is TGCGCCAGCAGCTTAGGCTCTGGAAACACCATATATTTT. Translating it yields CASSLGSGNTIYF.

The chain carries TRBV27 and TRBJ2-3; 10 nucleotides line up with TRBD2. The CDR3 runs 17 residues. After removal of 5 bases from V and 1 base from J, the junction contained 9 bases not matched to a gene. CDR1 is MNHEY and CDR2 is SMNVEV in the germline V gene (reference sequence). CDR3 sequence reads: CASSHLLAGEGTDTQYF. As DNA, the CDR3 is TGTGCCAGCAGTCACCTTCTAGCGGGGGAGGGCACAGATACGCAGTATTTT.

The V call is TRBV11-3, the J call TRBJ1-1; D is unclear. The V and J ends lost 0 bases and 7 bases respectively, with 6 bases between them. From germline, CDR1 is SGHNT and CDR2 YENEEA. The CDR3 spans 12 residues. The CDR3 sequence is CASSLDYGEAFF. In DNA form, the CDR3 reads TGTGCCAGCAGCTTAGATTACGGTGAAGCTTTCTTT.

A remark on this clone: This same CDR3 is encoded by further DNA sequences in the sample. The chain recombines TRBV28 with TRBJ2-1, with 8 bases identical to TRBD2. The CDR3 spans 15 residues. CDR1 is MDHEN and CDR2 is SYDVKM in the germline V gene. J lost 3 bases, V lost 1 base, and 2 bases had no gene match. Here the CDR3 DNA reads TGTGCCAGCAGTTTATTGGCGGGGGGCTACAATGAGCAGTTCTTC. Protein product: CASSLLAGGYNEQFF. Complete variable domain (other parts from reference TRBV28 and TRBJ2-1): DVKVTQSSRYLVKRTGEKVFLECVQDMDHENMFWYRQDPGLGLRLIYFSYDVKMKEKGDIPEGYSVSREKKERFSLILESASTNQTSMYLCASSLLAGGYNEQFFGPGTRLTVL.

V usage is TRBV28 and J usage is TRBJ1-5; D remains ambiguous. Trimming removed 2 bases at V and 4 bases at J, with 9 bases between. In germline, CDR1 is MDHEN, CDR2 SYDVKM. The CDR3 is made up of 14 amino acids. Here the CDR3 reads CASSLSIGNQPQHF. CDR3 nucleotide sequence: TGTGCCAGCAGTTTAAGTATTGGGAATCAGCCCCAGCATTTT.

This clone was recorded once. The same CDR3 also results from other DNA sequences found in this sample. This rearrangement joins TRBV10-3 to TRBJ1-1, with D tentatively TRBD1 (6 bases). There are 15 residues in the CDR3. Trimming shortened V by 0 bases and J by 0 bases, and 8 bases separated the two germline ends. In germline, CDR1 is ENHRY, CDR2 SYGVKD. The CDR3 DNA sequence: TGTGCCATCAGTGAGTCTCAGGGGTTGAACACTGAAGCTTTCTTT. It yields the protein CAISESQGLNTEAFF.

The CDR3 DNA is TGTGCCAGCATCGCTAGCGGGGGGCATACAGATACGCAGTATTTT. Translating it yields CASIASGGHTDTQYF. The chain couples TRBV7-2 to TRBJ2-3, with 11 bases that match TRBD2. The CDR3 sequence is 15 residues long. J lost 3 bases, V lost 7 bases, and 6 bases had no gene match. Germline CDR1 reads SGHTA; CDR2 reads FQGNSA. The full variable domain, with the rest looked up from reference TRBV7-2 and TRBJ2-3, is GAGVSQSPSNKVTEKGKDVELRCDPISGHTALYWYRQSLGQGLEFLIYFQGNSAPDKSGLPSDRFSAERTGGSVSTLTIQRTQQEDSAVYLCASIASGGHTDTQYFGPGTRLTVL.

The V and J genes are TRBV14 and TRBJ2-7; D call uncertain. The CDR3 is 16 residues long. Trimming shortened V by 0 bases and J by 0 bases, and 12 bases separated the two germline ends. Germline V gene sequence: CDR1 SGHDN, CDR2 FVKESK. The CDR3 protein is CASSQEVVRSSYEQYF. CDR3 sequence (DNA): TGTGCCAGCAGCCAAGAGGTGGTAAGGAGCTCCTACGAGCAGTACTTC. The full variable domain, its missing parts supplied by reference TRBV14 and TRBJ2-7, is EAGVTQFPSHSVIEKGQTVTLRCDPISGHDNLYWYRRVMGKEIKFLLHFVKESKQDESGMPNNRFLAERTGGTYSTLKVQPAELEDSGVYFCASSQEVVRSSYEQYFGPGTRLTVT.

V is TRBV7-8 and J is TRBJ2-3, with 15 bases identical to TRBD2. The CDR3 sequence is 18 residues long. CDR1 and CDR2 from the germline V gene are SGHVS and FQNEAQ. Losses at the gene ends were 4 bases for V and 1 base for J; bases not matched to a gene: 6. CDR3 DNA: TGTGCCAGCAGCTCCGGACTAGCGGGAGGGCTGGGCACAGATACGCAGTATTTT. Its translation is CASSSGLAGGLGTDTQYF.

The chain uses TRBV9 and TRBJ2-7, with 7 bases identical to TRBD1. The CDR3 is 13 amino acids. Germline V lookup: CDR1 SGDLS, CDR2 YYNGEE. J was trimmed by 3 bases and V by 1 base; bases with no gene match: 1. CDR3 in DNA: TGTGCCAGCAGCGTAAGACAGGGCTACGAGCAGTACTTC. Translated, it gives CASSVRQGYEQYF.

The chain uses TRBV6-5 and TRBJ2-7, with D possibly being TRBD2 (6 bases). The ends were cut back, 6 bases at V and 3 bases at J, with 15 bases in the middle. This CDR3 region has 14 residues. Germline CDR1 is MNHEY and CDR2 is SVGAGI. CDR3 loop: CASSYLTRYYEQYF. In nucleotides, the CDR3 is TGTGCCAGCAGCTACCTGACTAGGTACTACGAGCAGTACTTC.

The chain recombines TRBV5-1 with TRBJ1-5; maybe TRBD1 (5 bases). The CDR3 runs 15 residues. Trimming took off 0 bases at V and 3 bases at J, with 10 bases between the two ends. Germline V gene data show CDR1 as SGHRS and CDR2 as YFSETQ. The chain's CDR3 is CASSLAGGNNQPQHF. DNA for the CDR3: TGCGCCAGCAGCTTGGCCGGGGGGAACAATCAGCCCCAGCATTTT.

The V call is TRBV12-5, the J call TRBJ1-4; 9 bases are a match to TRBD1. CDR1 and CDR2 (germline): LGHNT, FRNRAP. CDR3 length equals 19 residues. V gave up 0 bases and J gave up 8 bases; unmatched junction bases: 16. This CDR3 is CASGLVTGGDHARKEKLFF. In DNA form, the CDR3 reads TGTGCTAGTGGTTTGGTCACAGGGGGCGATCATGCGAGAAAGGAAAAACTGTTTTTT. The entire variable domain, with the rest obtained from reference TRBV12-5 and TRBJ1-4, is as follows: DARVTQTPRHKVTEMGQEVTMRCQPILGHNTVFWYRQTMMQGLELLAYFRNRAPLDDSGMPKDRFSAEMPDATLATLKIQPSEPRDSAVYFCASGLVTGGDHARKEKLFFGSGTQLSVL.

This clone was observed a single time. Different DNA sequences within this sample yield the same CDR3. The CDR3 DNA follows: TGTGCCAGCAGTTTATCTCCCAACTACGAGCAGTACTTC. This encodes CASSLSPNYEQYF. The chain recombines TRBV27 with TRBJ2-7; D call uncertain. The CDR3 covers 13 residues. Between the trimmed V and J ends, which lost 0 bases and 3 bases, there was a span of 6 bases. Germline-derived CDR1 and CDR2 are MNHEY and SMNVEV (reference sequence).

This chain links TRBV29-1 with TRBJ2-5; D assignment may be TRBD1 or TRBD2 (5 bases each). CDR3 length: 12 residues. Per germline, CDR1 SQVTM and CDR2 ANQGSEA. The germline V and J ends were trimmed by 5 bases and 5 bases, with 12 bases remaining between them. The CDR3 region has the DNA TGCAGCGTTATGGGGGTAGGGGAGACCCAGTACTTC. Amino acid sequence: CSVMGVGETQYF.

For the CDR3, the DNA is TGTGCCAGCAGTGAAGTTCCAGCGGGGAGTAATGAGCAGTTCTTC. This sequence encodes CASSEVPAGSNEQFF. This chain connects TRBV6-1 to TRBJ2-1; 7 bases match TRBD2. Germline CDR1 MNHNS, CDR2 SASEGT. Unmatched junction bases numbered 7, after V lost 1 base and J lost 7 bases. The CDR3 spans 15 residues.

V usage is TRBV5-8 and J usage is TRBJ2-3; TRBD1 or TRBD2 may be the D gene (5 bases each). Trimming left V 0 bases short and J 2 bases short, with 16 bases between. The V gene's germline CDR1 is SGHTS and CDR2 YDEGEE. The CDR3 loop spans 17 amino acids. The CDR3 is CASSLGQGEGYTDTQYF. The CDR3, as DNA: TGTGCCAGCAGCTTGGGGCAGGGAGAAGGGTACACAGATACGCAGTATTTT.

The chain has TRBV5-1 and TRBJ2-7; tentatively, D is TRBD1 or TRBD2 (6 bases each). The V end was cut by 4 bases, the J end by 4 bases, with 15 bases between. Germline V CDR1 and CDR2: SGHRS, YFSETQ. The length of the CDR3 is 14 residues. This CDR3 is CASSPGASNYEQYF. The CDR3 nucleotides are TGCGCCAGCAGCCCGGGGGCCAGTAATTACGAGCAGTACTTC.